The clone carrying this T cell receptor beta chain is a singleton in its sample. In Cohort 3, a recovered donor had either two negative PCRs, clearance, or symptom resolution. This specimen belongs to a study of blood T cell repertoires in COVID-19. In the study's own analysis: Reference gene primer amplification yielded estimated nucleated cell counts. Sequencing was performed with immunoSEQ multiplex PCR; in TCRdb, only in-frame clones are kept and a portion is missing. The V and J calls and clone size were taken over from that table, and D and trimming were inferred from the DNA. The sample yields about 150,000 clones, roughly 87% seen once. The ends lost 6 bases at V and 2 bases at J; junction bases unmatched: 8. CDR3 length: 17 residues. CDR1 LNHDA and CDR2 SQIVND come from the germline V gene (reference sequence).

Sequencing was carried out using PBMCs or T cells enriched from blood (not recorded which). The TCR was taken from a woman aged 45-60 years who had recovered from COVID-19. This sequence joins TRBV19 and TRBJ2-6, with 9 bases that match TRBD1. The CDR3 loop is CASSNGQGSTGANVLTF. The CDR3 DNA reads as TGTGCCAGTAGCAACGGACAGGGGAGCACTGGGGCCAACGTCCTGACTTTC.